This T cell receptor (beta chain) derives from a study of blood T cell repertoires in COVID-19. Study background: Samples representing acute and convalescent COVID-19 were sourced from the United States, Italy and Spain. The cDNA or gDNA used as material had been derived from T cells, B-cell-depleted T cells, or PBMCs.

Original methodology: Nucleated cell number was recorded as an estimate derived from reference gene primer amplification. Assay used: immunoSEQ multiplex PCR; TCRdb lists only in-frame clones, some missing. V and J calls and clone size are those listed in that table; D and trimming were worked out from the DNA. Of 71,000 or so clones detected, approximately 87% appear once; the ten largest clones hold roughly a sixth. There are 13 residues in the CDR3. Losses at the gene ends were 3 bases for V and 6 bases for J; bases not matched to a gene: 4. CDR1 and CDR2 from the germline V gene are WSHSY and SAAADI.

This TCR was sampled from an elderly man in a cohort sampled during active COVID-19. Sample: peripheral blood. This sequence joins TRBV10-2 and TRBJ1-2; 7 positions match TRBD1. The CDR3 nucleotides are TGCGCCAGCAGTGACAGGGGGGAAGATGGCTACACCTTC. It is translated as CASSDRGEDGYTF.